Here is one T cell receptor beta chain with its context. The antigen is not known. The source of the sample is a study of T cell responses to AZD1222 COVID-19 vaccine. Study findings and constraints: AZD1222 recipients seropositive at baseline numbered only six or seven. Dominant CD4 TCR responses targeted spike regions 160-218 and 743-854. Spike-specific TCR breadth and depth went up after people got two AZD1222 doses. The donors showed a predominance of white British ancestry and of females, with possible underestimation of clonal diversity.

The V gene end was trimmed by 4 bases and the J gene end by 3 bases; junction bases not matched to a gene: 3. The germline gives CDR1 SEHNR, CDR2 FQNEAQ (reference sequence). The CDR3 is 15 residues long. Sequencing used immunoSEQ multiplex PCR; TCRdb keeps in-frame clones, though not all of them. The sample carries around 160,000 clones, 80% to 85% recorded once. Here the sequenced sample was peripheral blood, taken on day 0 of MenACWY control vaccination. J is TRBJ2-3 and V is TRBV7-9; TRBD1 matches 11 bases. This clonotype was sampled from an adult in good health. CDR3 bases: TGTGCCAGCAGCTCGGGGACAGGGGGAACAGATACGCAGTATTTT. Its protein is CASSSGTGGTDTQYF.